Listed below are T cell receptor beta chains from one sample, sequenced in a study of blood T cell repertoires in COVID-19. Clones were read by immunoSEQ multiplex PCR, and TCRdb kept only the in-frame ones, dropping some. The table records around 160,000 clones, around four fifths of them present only once. What was sequenced was peripheral blood. The receptors come from a woman aged 40 to 55 with active or convalescent COVID-19. Each CDR3 is given with its conserved first and last residue. The listing skips clone size in some rows; elsewhere it reads once, few, many or a size class.

clone_size,j_call,v_call,cdr3_aa
.,TRBJ1-1,TRBV28,CASSYRDRNTEAFF
.,TRBJ2-1,TRBV6-6,CASSYKPGQGNEQFF
.,TRBJ1-1,TRBV30,CAWSKGDRAGEAFF
.,TRBJ1-5,TRBV10-2,CASSSAQGYQPQHF
.,TRBJ1-2,TRBV27,CASKAGGVYGYTF
many,TRBJ2-3,TRBV5-5,CASSLAALRRSTDTQYF
.,TRBJ2-7,TRBV6-2/TRBV6-3,CASSLPGTSRDEQYF
.,TRBJ2-7,TRBV27,CASSFMGTGVYEQYF
.,TRBJ2-4,TRBV5-6,CASVHRDQNIQYF
.,TRBJ1-2,TRBV28,CASSPWDRAGYTF
.,TRBJ2-3,TRBV4-2,CASSQATSGGPQITDTQYF
.,TRBJ1-5,TRBV6-5,CASSYGQGVGNQPQHF
.,TRBJ1-6,TRBV9,CASSVTGFVSYNSPLHF
.,TRBJ1-2,TRBV29-1,CSATVDGYTF
.,TRBJ1-3,TRBV30,CAWTDRTDLAGNTIYF
.,TRBJ2-7,TRBV18,CASSPIMPTGARSYEQYF
.,TRBJ2-5,TRBV11-2,CASSLTSGVRGETQYF
.,TRBJ2-2,TRBV11-2,CASSFRLAGAPNTGELFF
.,TRBJ1-1,TRBV3-1/TRBV3-2,CASSQMRETEAFF
.,TRBJ2-7,TRBV25-1,CASSDAWGVYEQYF
.,TRBJ1-1,TRBV6-1,CASSERDTEAFF
.,TRBJ1-2,TRBV9,CASSVEGLAGYTF
.,TRBJ2-3,TRBV7-2,CASSLGAGAGTDTQYF
.,TRBJ1-5,TRBV5-6,CASSFRTGLAQPQHF